The rows below give T cell receptor beta chains drawn from one sample of a study of T cells in Graves' hyperthyroidism and ophthalmopathy. TCRdb processed the multiplex PCR reads anew with MiXCR; each CDR3 protein has one entry. The table includes over 650,000 distinct CDR3 sequences, about 17% detected once. Sequencing used blood. The receptors were sampled from a man between 18 and 35 years old with Graves' hyperthyroidism. Both conserved end residues are part of each CDR3. The D gene is left open where the match is weak. The size field is filled for only some rows; it gives once, few, many or a size class.

>TRBV20-1|TRBJ2-7|16|TRBD1|NA
TGCAGTGCTAGAGATTTTAGTGGCAGGGGGCTCTACGAGCAGTACTTC
CSARDFSGRGLYEQYF
>TRBV28|TRBJ1-1|16|NA|NA
TGTGCCAGCAGTTTACCTTTAACCCTCCGCCACACTGAAGCTTTCTTT
CASSLPLTLRHTEAFF
>TRBV28|TRBJ2-7|14|NA|NA
TGTGCCAGCAGTCAAGCTCACAGGGTCCACGAGCAGTACTTC
CASSQAHRVHEQYF
>TRBV7-9|TRBJ2-4|14|NA|few
TGTGCCAGCAGCCCCTCGATAGCCAAAAACATTCAGTACTTC
CASSPSIAKNIQYF
>TRBV15|TRBJ2-5|15|NA|once
TGTGCCACCAGCAGAGTAGTCGGGAGCGTTGAGACCCAGTACTTC
CATSRVVGSVETQYF
>TRBV14|TRBJ2-3|14|NA|NA
TGTGCCAGCAGCCCTCTACGGAGCTCGGATACGCAGTATTTT
CASSPLRSSDTQYF
>TRBV28|TRBJ1-4|15|NA|NA
TGTGCCAGCAGTACCTCTGGGGCAACTAATGAAAAACTGTTTTTT
CASSTSGATNEKLFF
>TRBV7-9|TRBJ2-3|14|NA|many
TGTGCCAGCAGCCGGGGCGATTTCGCAGATACGCAGTATTTT
CASSRGDFADTQYF
>TRBV24-1|TRBJ2-1|19|NA|many
TGTGCCACCAGTGATTTGTTTTCAGGGGTCAGGCACATAGACAATGAGCAGTTCTTC
CATSDLFSGVRHIDNEQFF
>TRBV28|TRBJ2-1|15|TRBD2|many
TGTGCCACCGAAAGCCCGGGACTACTCCACAATGAGCAGTTCTTC
CATESPGLLHNEQFF
>TRBV29-1|TRBJ2-7|14|TRBD1|NA
TGCAGCGCCACGGGACAGGGGGTTCCCTACGAGCAGTACTTC
CSATGQGVPYEQYF
>TRBV5-4|TRBJ2-1|18|NA|few
TGTGCCAGCAGCTTGGGGGGGGCAGGGGCTGTGGTTTACAATGAGCAGTTCTTC
CASSLGGAGAVVYNEQFF
>TRBV10-3|TRBJ2-7|16|NA|many
TGTGCCATCAGTGAGTCAAATTTTAGAACAGTCTACGAGCAGTACTTC
CAISESNFRTVYEQYF
>TRBV9|TRBJ2-7|16|TRBD1|NA
TGTGCCAGCAGCGTGGGCGGGACAGGGACGGCGTACGAGCAGTACTTC
CASSVGGTGTAYEQYF
>TRBV28|TRBJ2-7|16|TRBD2|many
TGTGCCCGAGGCGCCGCAGGAGGCGGGAGGGCGAACGAGCAGTACTTC
CARGAAGGGRANEQYF
>TRBV29-1|TRBJ2-2|14|NA|few
TGCAGCGTTGAAAGGGGTTCCGTCGCTGGGGAGCTGTTTTTT
CSVERGSVAGELFF
>TRBV7-9|TRBJ2-1|17|TRBD2|few
TGTGCCAGCAGCCCTACGACGACTAGCGGTTACTACAATGAGCAGTTCTTC
CASSPTTTSGYYNEQFF
>TRBV20-1|TRBJ2-1|16|TRBD2|few
TGCAGTGTTGCGCTAGCGGGAGTCTCGGCTTTGGATGAGCAGTTCTTC
CSVALAGVSALDEQFF
>TRBV7-9|TRBJ2-3|15|NA|few
TGTGCCAGCAGCGCCCGGGACACACCGGGAGATACGCAGTATTTT
CASSARDTPGDTQYF
>TRBV7-2|TRBJ2-3|18|TRBD2|few
TGTGCCAGCAGCTTAGAGAGGACTAGCGGCCGTTACACAGATACGCAGTATTTT
CASSLERTSGRYTDTQYF
>TRBV6-1|TRBJ2-7|15|TRBD1|few
TGTGCCAGCAGACCCTTAAGGGGGCGCCGGGACGAGCAGTACTTC
CASRPLRGRRDEQYF
>TRBV9|TRBJ2-1|17|TRBD2|NA
TGTGCCAGCAGCGTAGAGACTAGCGGGAGTGCCTACAATGAGCAGTTCTTC
CASSVETSGSAYNEQFF
>TRBV2|TRBJ1-1|15|TRBD1|few
TGTGCCAGCAGTGAAAGGGACAGGGCTTGGACTGAAGCTTTCTTT
CASSERDRAWTEAFF
>TRBV19|TRBJ1-4|15|TRBD1|NA
TGTGCCAGCAAAGGGGGCTTTGCAACTAATGAAAAACTGTTTTTT
CASKGGFATNEKLFF
>TRBV30|TRBJ2-1|17|TRBD2|many
TGTGCCTGTCCAGCTGGGCTAGCGGGAGGACTGTACAATGAGCAGTTCTTC
CACPAGLAGGLYNEQFF
>TRBV12-3/TRBV12-4|TRBJ2-6|19|NA|many
TGTGCCAGCAGACCCCTTCGCGGAAGGCGCCACTGGGGGGCCAACGTCCTGACTTTC
CASRPLRGRRHWGANVLTF
>TRBV9|TRBJ2-7|15|NA|many
TGTGCCAGCAGCCTAACGCCCGGGTCCTCCTACGAGCAGTACTTC
CASSLTPGSSYEQYF
>TRBV6-1|TRBJ1-5|15|TRBD1|many
TGTGCCAGCAGTCCCCTGACAGGGACCGATCAGCCCCAGCATTTT
CASSPLTGTDQPQHF
>TRBV11-3|TRBJ2-1|16|TRBD2|many
TGTGCCAGCAGCACGCGGCTAGCGGGAGTACATAATGAGCAGTTCTTC
CASSTRLAGVHNEQFF
>TRBV7-9|TRBJ2-1|16|NA|NA
TGTGCCAGCAGCCCGACTAGGGGGGACTCCTACAATGAGCAGTTCTTC
CASSPTRGDSYNEQFF
>TRBV4-1|TRBJ1-3|15|NA|NA
TGCGCCAGCAGCCCCACACGGATCGCTGGAAACACCATATATTTT
CASSPTRIAGNTIYF
>TRBV10-2|TRBJ1-2|14|NA|few
TGCGCCAGCAGTGAGCATTTGGGAGGAGGGGGCTACACCTTC
CASSEHLGGGGYTF
>TRBV29-1|TRBJ2-7|11|TRBD2|few
TGCAGCGTTGACAGGGAGGGAGAGCAGTACTTC
CSVDREGEQYF
>TRBV27|TRBJ2-2|12|NA|many
TGTGCCAGCAGCAGGATGTCTGGGGAGCTGTTTTTT
CASSRMSGELFF
>TRBV7-2|TRBJ2-3|13|NA|NA
TGTGCCAGCAGCTTACAGGTTACAGATACGCAGTATTTT
CASSLQVTDTQYF
>TRBV6-5|TRBJ2-7|13|NA|NA
TGTGCCAGCAGTTACACCCTAGTGGGGGAGCAGTACTTC
CASSYTLVGEQYF
>TRBV28|TRBJ1-5|15|TRBD1|few
TGTGCCAGCAGTTTATCAGGGGGCTTCAATCAGCCCCAGCATTTT
CASSLSGGFNQPQHF
>TRBV5-1|TRBJ2-1|15|TRBD2|few
TGCGCCAGCAGACTCCTAGCGGGAGGGACCAATGAGCAGTTCTTC
CASRLLAGGTNEQFF
>TRBV7-2|TRBJ2-1|17|TRBD2|many
TGTGCCAGCAGCCAGGACTCCGGACTAGCGATTTACAATGAGCAGTTCTTC
CASSQDSGLAIYNEQFF
>TRBV7-3|TRBJ2-3|18|TRBD2|few
TGTGCCAGCAGCTTAATGGGACTAGCGGGAGGGCCAACAGATACGCAGTATTTT
CASSLMGLAGGPTDTQYF
>TRBV15|TRBJ2-7|13|NA|NA
TGTGCCACCAGCATATTAGAGGAGGACGAGCAGTACTTC
CATSILEEDEQYF
>TRBV20-1|TRBJ2-1|16|TRBD2|NA
TGCAGTGCTAGAGATCACAATAGCGGGAGATATGATGAGCAGTTCTTC
CSARDHNSGRYDEQFF
>TRBV20-1|TRBJ2-5|15|NA|many
TGCAGTGCTAGGCCGAACGGGCGGACCCAAGAGACCCAGTACTTC
CSARPNGRTQETQYF
>TRBV2|TRBJ1-4|18|TRBD1|NA
TGTGCCAGCAGTGAACGGTCAGGCTACAGGGGCGAGAGTGAAAAACTGTTTTTT
CASSERSGYRGESEKLFF
>TRBV2|TRBJ2-7|14|NA|NA
TGTGCCAGCCGAATCCGGGGGCACTCCTACGAGCAGTACTTC
CASRIRGHSYEQYF
>TRBV28|TRBJ1-4|19|TRBD1|many
TGTGCCAGCAGTCCGACAGGGGGCCTGGCGTCTGGCGCTAATGAAAAACTGTTTTTT
CASSPTGGLASGANEKLFF